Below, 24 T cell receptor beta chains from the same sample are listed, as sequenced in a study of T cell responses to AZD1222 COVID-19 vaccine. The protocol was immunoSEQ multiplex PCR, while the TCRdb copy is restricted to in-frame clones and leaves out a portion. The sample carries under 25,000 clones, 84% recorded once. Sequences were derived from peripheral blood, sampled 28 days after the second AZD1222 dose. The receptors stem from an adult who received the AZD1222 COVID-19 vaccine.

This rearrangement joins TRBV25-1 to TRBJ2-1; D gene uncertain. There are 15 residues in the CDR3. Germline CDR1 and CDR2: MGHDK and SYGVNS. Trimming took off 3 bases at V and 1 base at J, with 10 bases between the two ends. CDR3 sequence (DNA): TGTGCCAGCAGTGAGTTGACGGATTCCTACAATGAGCAGTTCTTC. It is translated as CASSELTDSYNEQFF. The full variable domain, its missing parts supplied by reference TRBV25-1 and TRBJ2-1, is EADIYQTPRYLVIGTGKKITLECSQTMGHDKMYWYQQDPGMELHLIHYSYGVNSTEKGDLSSESTVSRIRTEHFPLTLESARPSHTSQYLCASSELTDSYNEQFFGPGTRLTVL.

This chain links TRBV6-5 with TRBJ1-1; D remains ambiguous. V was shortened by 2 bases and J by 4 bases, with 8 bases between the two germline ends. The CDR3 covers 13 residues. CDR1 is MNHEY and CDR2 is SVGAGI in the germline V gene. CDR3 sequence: CASSYRTRTEAFF. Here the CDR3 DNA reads TGTGCCAGCAGTTACAGGACTCGCACTGAAGCTTTCTTT.

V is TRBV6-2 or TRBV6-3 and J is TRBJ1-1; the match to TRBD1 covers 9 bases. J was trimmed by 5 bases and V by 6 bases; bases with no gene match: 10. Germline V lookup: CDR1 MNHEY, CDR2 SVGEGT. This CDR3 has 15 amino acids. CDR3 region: CASSHRTGEGTEAFF. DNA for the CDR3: TGTGCCAGCAGCCACAGGACAGGGGAGGGAACTGAAGCTTTCTTT.

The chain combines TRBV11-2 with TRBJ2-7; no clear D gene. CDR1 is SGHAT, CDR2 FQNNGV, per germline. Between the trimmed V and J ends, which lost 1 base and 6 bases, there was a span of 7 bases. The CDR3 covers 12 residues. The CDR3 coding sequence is TGTGCCAGCAGCTTAGTTCTGGCCGAGCAGTACTTC. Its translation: CASSLVLAEQYF.

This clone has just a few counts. The CDR3 region has the DNA TGTGCCAGCAGCTTGCGGGGCCGGGAGACCCAGTACTTC. Residues: CASSLRGRETQYF. The V call is TRBV5-5, the J call TRBJ2-5, with D possibly being TRBD1 or TRBD2 (5 bases each). V lost 1 base to trimming and J lost 5 bases, with 9 bases between them. Germline V gene lookup returns CDR1 SGHKS and CDR2 YYEKEE (reference sequence). This CDR3 region has 13 residues.

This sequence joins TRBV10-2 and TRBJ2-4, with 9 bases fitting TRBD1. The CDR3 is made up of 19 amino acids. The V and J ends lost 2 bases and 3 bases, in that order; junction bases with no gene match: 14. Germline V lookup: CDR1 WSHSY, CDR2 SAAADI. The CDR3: CASSEQRPGQGLSKNIQYF. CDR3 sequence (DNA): TGCGCCAGCAGTGAGCAACGACCGGGACAGGGATTGAGCAAAAACATTCAGTACTTC.

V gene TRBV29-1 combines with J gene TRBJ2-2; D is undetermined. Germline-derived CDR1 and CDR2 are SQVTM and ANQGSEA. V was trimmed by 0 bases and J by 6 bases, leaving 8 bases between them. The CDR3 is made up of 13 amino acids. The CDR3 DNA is TGCAGCGTTGAAGATCCCGACTCCGGGGAGCTGTTTTTT. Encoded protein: CSVEDPDSGELFF.

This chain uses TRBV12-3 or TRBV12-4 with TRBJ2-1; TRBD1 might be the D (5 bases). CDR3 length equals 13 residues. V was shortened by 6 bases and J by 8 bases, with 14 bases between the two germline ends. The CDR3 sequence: CASSIFQGDEQFF. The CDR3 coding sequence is TGTGCCAGCAGCATTTTTCAGGGTGATGAGCAGTTCTTC.

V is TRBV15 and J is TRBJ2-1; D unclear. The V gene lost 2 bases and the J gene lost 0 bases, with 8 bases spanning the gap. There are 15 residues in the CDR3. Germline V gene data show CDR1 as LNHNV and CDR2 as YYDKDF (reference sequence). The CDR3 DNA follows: TGTGCCACCAGCAGATACACGAGCTCCTACAATGAGCAGTTCTTC. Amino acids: CATSRYTSSYNEQFF. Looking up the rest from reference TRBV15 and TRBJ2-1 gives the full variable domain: DAMVIQNPRYQVTQFGKPVTLSCSQTLNHNVMYWYQQKSSQAPKLLFHYYDKDFNNEADTPDNFQSRRPNTSFCFLDIRSPGLGDTAMYLCATSRYTSSYNEQFFGPGTRLTVL.

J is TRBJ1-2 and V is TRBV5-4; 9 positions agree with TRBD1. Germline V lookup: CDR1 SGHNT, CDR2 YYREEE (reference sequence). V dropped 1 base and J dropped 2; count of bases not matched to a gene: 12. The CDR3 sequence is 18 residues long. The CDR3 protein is CASSLLGGQGVRNYGYTF. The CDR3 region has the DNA TGTGCCAGCAGCTTGTTAGGGGGACAGGGCGTTAGGAACTATGGCTACACCTTC.

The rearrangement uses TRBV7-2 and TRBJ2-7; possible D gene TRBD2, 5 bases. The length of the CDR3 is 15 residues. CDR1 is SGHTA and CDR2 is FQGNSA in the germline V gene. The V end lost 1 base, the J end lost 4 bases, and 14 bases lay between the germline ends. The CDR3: CASSLEGSRRYEQYF. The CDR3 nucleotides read TGTGCCAGCAGCTTAGAGGGTAGCAGGAGGTACGAGCAGTACTTC.

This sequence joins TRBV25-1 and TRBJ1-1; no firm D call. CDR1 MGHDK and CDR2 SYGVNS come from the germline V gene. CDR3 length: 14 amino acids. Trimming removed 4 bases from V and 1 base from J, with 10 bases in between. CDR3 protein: CASSGVPGNTEAFF. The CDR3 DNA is TGTGCCAGCAGTGGGGTTCCGGGGAACACTGAAGCTTTCTTT.

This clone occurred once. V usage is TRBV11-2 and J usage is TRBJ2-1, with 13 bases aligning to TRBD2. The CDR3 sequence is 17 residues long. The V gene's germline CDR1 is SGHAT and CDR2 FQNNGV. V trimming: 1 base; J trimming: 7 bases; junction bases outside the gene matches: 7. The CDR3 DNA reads TGTGCCAGCAGCTTAGGCCCGGGACTAGCGGGAAGGAATGAGCAGTTCTTC. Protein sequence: CASSLGPGLAGRNEQFF.

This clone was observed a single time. The CDR3 protein is CASSPPSGATNEKLFF. The CDR3 DNA is TGTGCCAGCTCACCACCGTCAGGGGCCACTAATGAAAAACTGTTTTTT. The chain is built from TRBV18 and TRBJ1-4; tentative D call: TRBD1 (6 bases). CDR1 is KGHSH, CDR2 LQKENI, per germline. There are 16 residues in the CDR3. Trimming removed 0 bases from V and 2 bases from J, with 10 bases in between.

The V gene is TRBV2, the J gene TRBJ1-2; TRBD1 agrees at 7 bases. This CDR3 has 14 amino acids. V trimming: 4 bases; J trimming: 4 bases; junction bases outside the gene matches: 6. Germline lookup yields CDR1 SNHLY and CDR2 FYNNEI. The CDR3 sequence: CASSVRGLFYGYTF. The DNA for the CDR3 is TGTGCCAGCAGTGTGAGGGGGCTCTTCTATGGCTACACCTTC.

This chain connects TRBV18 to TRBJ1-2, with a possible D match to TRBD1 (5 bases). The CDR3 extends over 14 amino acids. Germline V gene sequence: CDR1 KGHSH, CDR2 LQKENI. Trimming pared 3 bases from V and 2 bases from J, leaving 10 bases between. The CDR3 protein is CASSPKAGNYGYTF. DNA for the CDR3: TGTGCCAGCTCACCGAAAGCAGGGAACTATGGCTACACCTTC.

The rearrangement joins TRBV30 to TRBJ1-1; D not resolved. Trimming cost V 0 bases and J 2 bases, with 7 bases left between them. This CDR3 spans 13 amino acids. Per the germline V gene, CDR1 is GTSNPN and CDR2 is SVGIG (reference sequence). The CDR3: CAWSVGDNTEAFF. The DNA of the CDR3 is TGTGCCTGGAGTGTGGGAGACAACACTGAAGCTTTCTTT.

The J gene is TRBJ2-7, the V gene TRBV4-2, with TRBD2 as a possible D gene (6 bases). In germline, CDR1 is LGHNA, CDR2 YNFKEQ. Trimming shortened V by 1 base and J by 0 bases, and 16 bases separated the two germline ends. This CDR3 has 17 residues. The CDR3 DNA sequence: TGTGCCAGCAGCCAAGGTTTAGCTAGCGATGTCTCCTACGAGCAGTACTTC. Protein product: CASSQGLASDVSYEQYF.

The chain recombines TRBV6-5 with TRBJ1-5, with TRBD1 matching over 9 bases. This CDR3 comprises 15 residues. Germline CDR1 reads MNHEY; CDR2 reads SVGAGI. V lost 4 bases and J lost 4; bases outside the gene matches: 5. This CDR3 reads CASSSRQGGNQPQHF. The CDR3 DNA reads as TGTGCCAGCAGTTCCCGACAGGGGGGAAATCAGCCCCAGCATTTT.

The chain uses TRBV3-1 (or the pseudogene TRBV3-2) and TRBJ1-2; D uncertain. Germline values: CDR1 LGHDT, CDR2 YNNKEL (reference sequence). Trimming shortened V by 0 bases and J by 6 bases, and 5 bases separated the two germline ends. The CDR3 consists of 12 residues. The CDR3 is CASSQDTDGYTF. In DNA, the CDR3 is TGTGCCAGCAGCCAAGACACAGATGGCTACACCTTC.

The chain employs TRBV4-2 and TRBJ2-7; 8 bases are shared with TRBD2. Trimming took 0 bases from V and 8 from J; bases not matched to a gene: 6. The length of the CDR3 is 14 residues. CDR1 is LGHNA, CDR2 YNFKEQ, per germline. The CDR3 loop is CASSQDLPGGKQYF. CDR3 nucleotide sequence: TGTGCCAGCAGCCAAGATCTCCCGGGGGGGAAGCAGTACTTC.

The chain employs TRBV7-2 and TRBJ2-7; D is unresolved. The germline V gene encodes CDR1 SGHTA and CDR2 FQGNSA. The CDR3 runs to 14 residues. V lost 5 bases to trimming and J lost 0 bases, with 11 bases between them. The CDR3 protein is CASSLPTGSYEQYF. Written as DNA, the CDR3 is TGTGCCAGCAGCCTGCCCACGGGCTCCTACGAGCAGTACTTC.

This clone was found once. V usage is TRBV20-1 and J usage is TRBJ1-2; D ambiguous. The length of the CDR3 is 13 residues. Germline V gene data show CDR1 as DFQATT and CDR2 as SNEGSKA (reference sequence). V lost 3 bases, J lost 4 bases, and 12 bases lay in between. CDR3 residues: CSASMQDFYGYTF. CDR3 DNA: TGCAGTGCTAGTATGCAGGACTTCTATGGCTACACCTTC.

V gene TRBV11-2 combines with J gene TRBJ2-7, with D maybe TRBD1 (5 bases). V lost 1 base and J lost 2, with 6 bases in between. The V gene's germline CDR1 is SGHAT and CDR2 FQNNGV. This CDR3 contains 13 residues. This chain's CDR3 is CASSLGGPYEQYF. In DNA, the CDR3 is TGTGCCAGCAGCTTAGGGGGCCCCTACGAGCAGTACTTC.